This T cell receptor beta chain was sequenced during a study of beta chain features in type 1 diabetes. Study context: No age, gender or cell yield differences were seen between patients and healthy donors. Study-level results: Type 1 diabetes patients had TCRB CDR3s that were shorter (moderately but significantly so) in all four CD4+ subsets.

Note on this clone: The antigen is unknown.

Trimming cost V 5 bases and J 2 bases; bases outside gene matches: 4. CDR1 is LNHDA and CDR2 is SQIVND in the germline V gene (reference sequence). This CDR3 has 15 amino acids. Each sorted fraction was over 95% pure. What was sequenced were expressed TCRB transcripts, since all of the isolated RNA had been reverse transcribed. About 3.57 million reads per sample were averaged for naive, central memory and regulatory samples. This table comes from immunoSEQ multiplex PCR, and its TCRdb copy is limited to in-frame clones, with some not included. Altogether some 25,000 clones are present, around 54% being singletons, with the ten largest covering about 1.5%.

This sequence was found in a woman aged 18-29 years with type 1 diabetes. Input material: Tregs from blood. The chain joins TRBV19 to TRBJ2-7, with TRBD1 identical over 12 bases. CDR3 amino acids: CASSFWDRGPYEQYV. The DNA of the CDR3 is TGTGCCAGTAGTTTTTGGGACAGGGGGCCCTACGAGCAGTACGTC.